These 18 T cell receptor beta chains were all obtained from the same sample, sequenced in a study of response to subunit inactivated influenza vaccine. Each CDR3 protein gets one entry after TCRdb re-called the RT-PCR reads with MiXCR. Of 200,000 to 300,000 distinct CDR3 sequences in the sample, approximately 12% were seen once. The starting material was non-naive T cells sorted from PBMCs, obtained around two weeks before vaccination. The receptors stem from a man in his forties or fifties who received an inactivated influenza vaccine.

This clonotype appeared many times. The rearrangement uses TRBV29-1 and TRBJ1-3; possibly TRBD1 for D (5 bases). The V gene's germline CDR1 is SQVTM and CDR2 ANQGSEA. V was pared by 0 bases and J by 0 bases, with 9 bases between. The CDR3 consists of 15 residues. CDR3 protein: CSVEDVGGSGNTIYF. DNA for the CDR3: TGCAGCGTTGAAGATGTTGGGGGCTCTGGAAACACCATATATTTT.

In its sample, this clonotype was seen a few times. The V gene is TRBV20-1, the J gene TRBJ2-1; 12 bases match TRBD2. CDR1 and CDR2 (germline): DFQATT, SNEGSKA (reference sequence). The CDR3 runs 16 residues. Unmatched junction bases numbered 5, after V lost 1 base and J lost 4 bases. CDR3 DNA sequence: TGCAGTGCTAGAGGGACTAGCGGGATTCAATACAATGAGCAGTTCTTC. Its protein is CSARGTSGIQYNEQFF.

This clonotype was recorded many times. The rearrangement links TRBV12-3 or TRBV12-4 to TRBJ2-3, with TRBD1 matching 9 bases. The CDR3 sequence is 13 residues long. Losses at the gene ends were 5 bases for V and 5 bases for J; bases not matched to a gene: 2. In nucleotides, the CDR3 is TGTGCCAGCAGTACAGGGGGCAAAGATACGCAGTATTTT. Translating gives CASSTGGKDTQYF.

The chain carries TRBV12-3 or TRBV12-4 and TRBJ2-7; the match to TRBD1 covers 8 bases. V shed 6 bases and J 5 bases; nucleotides not matched to a gene: 9. The CDR3 extends over 14 amino acids. The CDR3 region has the DNA TGTGCCAGCAGCAAATGGCCACAGGGGGACGAGCAGTACTTC. This gives the protein CASSKWPQGDEQYF.

A few counts support this clonotype. The rearrangement joins TRBV3-1 to TRBJ1-1; D possibly corresponds to TRBD1 (5 bases). The germline gives CDR1 LGHDT, CDR2 YNNKEL (reference sequence). V shed 5 bases and J shed 7 bases, with 17 bases lying between them. CDR3 length: 14 residues. CDR3 DNA sequence: TGTGCCAGCAGCTACCGGGACGTGCAGAGTGAAGCTTTCTTT. Translating it yields CASSYRDVQSEAFF.

This clonotype was seen many times. V is TRBV7-2 and J is TRBJ2-3; D gene ambiguous. Germline lookup yields CDR1 SGHTA and CDR2 FQGNSA. V lost 0 bases and J 3 bases, leaving 7 bases between the germline ends. The CDR3 extends over 14 amino acids. In nucleotides, the CDR3 is TGTGCCAGCAGCTTAGCAGGTCTTACAGATACGCAGTATTTT. It is translated as CASSLAGLTDTQYF.

Concerning this clonotype itself: A much larger clone is a single base away; this may be a read error. This chain connects TRBV28 to TRBJ1-2, with D uncertain. The CDR3 runs to 11 residues. CDR1 and CDR2 (germline): MDHEN, SYDVKM. In DNA, the CDR3 is TGTGCCAGCCGTTTCACCTATGGCTACACCTTC. Translated: CASRFTYGYTF.

This clonotype was found a few times. J is TRBJ1-1 and V is TRBV28; 7 bases agree with TRBD1. The V gene's germline CDR1 is MDHEN and CDR2 SYDVKM. With 4 bases clipped from V and 2 bases from J, the junction kept 13 bases outside the gene matches. This CDR3 contains 17 residues. The CDR3 region is CASSSLQGWMKNTEAFF. CDR3 DNA: TGTGCCAGCAGTTCTTTACAGGGGTGGATGAAAAACACTGAAGCTTTCTTT.

This clonotype was seen repeatedly, ten times or more. The rearrangement joins TRBV21-1 to TRBJ2-6. TRBV21-1 is a recognized pseudogene. CDR3 length: 15 residues. The CDR3 DNA follows: TGTGCCAGCAGCAATTTAAGGTCTGGGGCCAACGTCCTGACTTTC. Protein: CASSNLRSGANVLTF.

This clonotype was observed a few times. This sequence joins TRBV7-2 and TRBJ2-7, with D possibly called TRBD1 or TRBD2 (5 bases each). The CDR3 is made up of 14 amino acids. Germline V gene data show CDR1 as SGHTA and CDR2 as FQGNSA. V was shortened by 5 bases and J by 2 bases, with 13 bases between the two germline ends. CDR3 protein: CASSPWGSAYEQYF. CDR3 bases: TGTGCCAGCAGCCCCTGGGGGAGCGCCTACGAGCAGTACTTC.

This clonotype was seen at least ten times. The chain's CDR3 is CASSPDRTFSEAFF. The DNA of the CDR3 is TGTGCCAGCAGTCCGGACAGGACGTTCTCTGAAGCTTTCTTT. The rearrangement links TRBV28 to TRBJ1-1; TRBD1 matches at 7 bases. CDR1 is MDHEN, CDR2 SYDVKM, per germline. V lost 5 bases to trimming and J lost 6 bases; unmatched junction nucleotides: 9. The CDR3 has 14 residues.

This clonotype was seen a handful of times. The rearrangement joins TRBV7-3 to TRBJ2-7; possibly TRBD2 for D (6 bases). This CDR3 has 13 residues. Trimming shortened V by 2 bases and J by 7 bases, and 12 bases separated the two germline ends. CDR1 is SGHTA, CDR2 FQGTGA, per germline. This CDR3 reads CASSLGPAGEQYF. CDR3 DNA sequence: TGTGCCAGCAGCTTAGGACCTGCGGGGGAGCAGTACTTC.

This clonotype was found many times. The chain has TRBV20-1 and TRBJ1-4; weak D call: TRBD1 (6 bases). CDR1 is DFQATT, CDR2 SNEGSKA, per germline (reference sequence). This CDR3 has 14 residues. Trimming shortened V by 4 bases and J by 5 bases, and 14 bases separated the two germline ends. CDR3 sequence (DNA): TGCAGTGCTAAACCGGGACACGCAAATGAAAAACTGTTTTTT. Amino acid sequence: CSAKPGHANEKLFF.

This clonotype was found once. CDR3 loop: CSASLFWGRPTNEKLFF. Written as DNA, the CDR3 is TGCAGTGCTAGCTTATTTTGGGGACGGCCAACTAATGAAAAACTGTTTTTT. The chain uses TRBV20-1 and TRBJ1-4, with D possibly matching TRBD1 (5 bases). V was trimmed by 3 bases and J by 0 bases, leaving 17 bases between them. The CDR3 runs 17 residues. From germline, CDR1 is DFQATT and CDR2 SNEGSKA (reference sequence).

This sequence joins TRBV7-9 and TRBJ2-1, with 10 bases fitting TRBD1. V was pared by 5 bases and J by 13 bases, with 11 bases of the junction left unmatched. The CDR3 spans 14 residues. Germline CDR1 is SEHNR and CDR2 is FQNEAQ (reference sequence). CDR3 protein: CASSHSRDRGPQFF. DNA for the CDR3: TGTGCCAGCAGCCACTCCCGGGACAGGGGTCCTCAGTTCTTC.

The chain uses TRBV25-1 and TRBJ2-3; 8 bases fit TRBD2. Per the germline V gene, CDR1 is MGHDK and CDR2 is SYGVNS. This CDR3 contains 15 residues. J gave up 3 bases and V 6 bases, and 8 bases lay outside the gene matches. As DNA, the CDR3 is TGTGCCAGCAGGGAAGCGGGGGTGGGGACAGATACGCAGTATTTT. As protein: CASREAGVGTDTQYF.

The chain uses TRBV12-3 or TRBV12-4 and TRBJ1-5; D ambiguous. This CDR3 has 12 amino acids. V was pared by 6 bases and J by 6 bases, with 9 bases between. The CDR3 here is CASSLNGQPQHF. The CDR3 DNA is TGTGCCAGCAGCCTTAATGGTCAGCCCCAGCATTTT.

The genes are TRBV4-1 and TRBJ1-5; D may be TRBD1 (6 bases). Germline CDR1 MGHRA, CDR2 YSYEKL. The V end lost 2 bases, the J end lost 7 bases, and 18 bases lay between the germline ends. The CDR3 length is 16 residues. The CDR3 DNA follows: TGCGCCAGCAGCCAAAAGATCGGAGGGGGGAACCAGCCCCAGCATTTT. Protein: CASSQKIGGGNQPQHF.